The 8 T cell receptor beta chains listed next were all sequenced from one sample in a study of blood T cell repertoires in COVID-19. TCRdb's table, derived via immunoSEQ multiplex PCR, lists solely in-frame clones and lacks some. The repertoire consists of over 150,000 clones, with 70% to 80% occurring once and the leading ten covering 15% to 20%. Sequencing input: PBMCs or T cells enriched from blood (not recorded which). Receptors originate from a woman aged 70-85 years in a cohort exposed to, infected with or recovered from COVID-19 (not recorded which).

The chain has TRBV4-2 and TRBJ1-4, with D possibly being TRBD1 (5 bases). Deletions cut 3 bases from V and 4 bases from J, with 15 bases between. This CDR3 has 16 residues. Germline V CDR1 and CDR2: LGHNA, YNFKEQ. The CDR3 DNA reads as TGTGCCAGCAGCCAGCCCCCGGGGACTAATAATGAAAAACTGTTTTTT. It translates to CASSQPPGTNNEKLFF.

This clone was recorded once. This CDR3 reads CASSGQGLPQETQYF. The CDR3 region has the DNA TGCGCCAGCAGCGGACAGGGATTACCGCAAGAGACCCAGTACTTC. This chain joins TRBV4-3 and TRBJ2-5, with 8 bases aligning to TRBD1. This CDR3 spans 15 amino acids. From germline, CDR1 is LGHNA and CDR2 YSLEER. Trimming took 5 bases from V and 2 from J; bases not matched to a gene: 7.

The CDR3 region is CASSSAQGDTAQYF. The CDR3 DNA reads as TGTGCCAGCAGCTCTGCCCAGGGGGATACGGCCCAGTACTTC. This chain connects TRBV5-5 to TRBJ2-5, with 7 bases aligning to TRBD1. The length of the CDR3 is 14 residues. Germline V gene sequence: CDR1 SGHKS, CDR2 YYEKEE (reference sequence). V was clipped by 3 bases and J by 9 bases; unmatched bases: 11.

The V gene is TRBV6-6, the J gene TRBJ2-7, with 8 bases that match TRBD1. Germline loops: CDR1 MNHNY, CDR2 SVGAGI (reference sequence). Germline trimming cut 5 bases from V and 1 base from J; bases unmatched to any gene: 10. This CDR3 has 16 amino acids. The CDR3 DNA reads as TGTGCCAGCAGTCTCTCCACGACAGGGGCATCCTACGAGCAGTACTTC. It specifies CASSLSTTGASYEQYF.

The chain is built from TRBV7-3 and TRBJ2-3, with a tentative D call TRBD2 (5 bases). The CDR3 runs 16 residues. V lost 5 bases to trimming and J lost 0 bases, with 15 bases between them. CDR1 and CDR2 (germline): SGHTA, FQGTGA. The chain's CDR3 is CASSTSRGRSTDTQYF. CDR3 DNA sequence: TGTGCCAGCAGCACCTCACGCGGGCGAAGCACAGATACGCAGTATTTT. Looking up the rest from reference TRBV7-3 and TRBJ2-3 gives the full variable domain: GAGVSQTPSNKVTEKGKYVELRCDPISGHTALYWYRQSLGQGPEFLIYFQGTGAADDSGLPNDRFFAVRPEGSVSTLKIQRTERGDSAVYLCASSTSRGRSTDTQYFGPGTRLTVL.

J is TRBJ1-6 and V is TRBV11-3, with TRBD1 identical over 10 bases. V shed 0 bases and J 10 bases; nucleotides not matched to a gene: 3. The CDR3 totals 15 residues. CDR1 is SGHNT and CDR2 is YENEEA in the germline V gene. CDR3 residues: CASSLEGTGVSPLHF. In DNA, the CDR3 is TGTGCCAGCAGCTTAGAAGGGACAGGGGTCTCACCCCTCCACTTT.

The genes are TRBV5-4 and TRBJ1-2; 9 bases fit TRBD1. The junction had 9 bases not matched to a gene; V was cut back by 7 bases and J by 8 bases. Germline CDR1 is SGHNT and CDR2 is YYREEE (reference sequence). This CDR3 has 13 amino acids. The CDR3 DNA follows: TGTGCCAGCTTTCGGACAGGGGAATTCGGCTACACCTTC. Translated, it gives CASFRTGEFGYTF.

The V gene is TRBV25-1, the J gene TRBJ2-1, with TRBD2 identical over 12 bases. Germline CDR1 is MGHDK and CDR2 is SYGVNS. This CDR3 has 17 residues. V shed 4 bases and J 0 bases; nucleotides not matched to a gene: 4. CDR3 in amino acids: CASSGWTSGVSYNEQFF. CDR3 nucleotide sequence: TGTGCCAGCAGTGGCTGGACTAGCGGGGTCTCCTACAATGAGCAGTTCTTC.